The 28 T cell receptor beta chains below were found in one sample sequenced in a study of T cell repertoires in cytomegalovirus infection. TCRdb recomputed calls from the reads with MiXCR, one row per CDR3 protein. The table has 290,000 or so distinct CDR3 sequences, 25% seen once. Sequencing input: PBMCs. The receptors were gathered from a human donor in good health (CMV status not recorded). Some clones in this sample may be carry-over from other donors' samples.

The chain uses TRBV28 and TRBJ1-1, with a weak D call TRBD1 (5 bases). V lost 9 bases and J 8 bases, leaving 19 bases between the germline ends. CDR1 is MDHEN and CDR2 is SYDVKM in the germline V gene. CDR3 length: 13 residues. The CDR3 DNA reads TGTGCCAGGACTTCCGGGACCGGCCCCGAAGCTTTCTTT. Its translation is CARTSGTGPEAFF.

The chain carries TRBV19 and TRBJ1-5; D is unresolved. With 4 bases removed from V and 7 bases from J, the gap between germline ends came to 8 bases. The length of the CDR3 is 12 residues. Germline V gene sequence: CDR1 LNHDA, CDR2 SQIVND (reference sequence). In nucleotides, the CDR3 is TGTGCCAGTAGTACGGACTGGCAGCCCCAGCATTTT. Translating it yields CASSTDWQPQHF.

The chain has TRBV20-1 and TRBJ2-2; perhaps TRBD2 as D (5 bases). The CDR3 is made up of 16 amino acids. The germline CDR1 and CDR2 sequences are DFQATT and SNEGSKA (reference sequence). V lost 6 bases, J lost 2 bases, and 19 bases lay in between. The CDR3 nucleotides read TGCAGTGCCGGGAAGACTCACACCTTTAACACCGGGGAGCTGTTTTTT. This sequence encodes CSAGKTHTFNTGELFF.

This clonotype was found many times. The chain joins TRBV7-2 to TRBJ2-3; 13 bases map to TRBD2. J lost 5 bases, V lost 5 bases, and 4 bases had no gene match. The CDR3 length is 15 residues. Germline values: CDR1 SGHTA, CDR2 FQGNSA. CDR3 sequence reads: CASSPRLAGGDTQYF. The CDR3 nucleotides read TGTGCCAGCAGCCCTCGACTAGCGGGGGGAGATACGCAGTATTTT.

J is TRBJ2-3 and V is TRBV29-1; TRBD2 agrees at 10 bases. Germline V CDR1 and CDR2: SQVTM, ANQGSEA. The CDR3 covers 15 residues. Trimming at V came to 1 base and at J to 4 bases, leaving 5 bases not matched to a gene. Here the CDR3 DNA reads TGCAGCGTTGAAGGGGAAGCGGGGGGGCCAGATACGCAGTATTTT. It codes for CSVEGEAGGPDTQYF.

This sequence joins TRBV27 and TRBJ1-1; TRBD1 might be the D (5 bases). Germline CDR1 reads MNHEY; CDR2 reads SMNVEV (reference sequence). The CDR3 consists of 14 residues. Trimming removed 2 bases at V and 2 bases at J, with 9 bases between. The CDR3 coding sequence is TGTGCCAGCAGTTTAGGGGCGGATAACACTGAAGCTTTCTTT. Its protein is CASSLGADNTEAFF.

V usage is TRBV4-2 and J usage is TRBJ1-2, with TRBD1 identical over 11 bases. This CDR3 region has 15 residues. Germline V gives CDR1 LGHNA, CDR2 YNFKEQ. With 1 base clipped from V and 7 bases from J, the junction kept 5 bases outside the gene matches. The chain's CDR3 is CASSQGGQGARGYTF. The CDR3 DNA reads TGTGCCAGCAGCCAAGGTGGACAGGGGGCGCGTGGCTACACCTTC.

The gene calls are TRBV19 and TRBJ1-1; 9 nucleotides align to TRBD1. Germline loops: CDR1 LNHDA, CDR2 SQIVND (reference sequence). The CDR3 totals 17 residues. V was pared by 1 base and J by 4 bases, with 10 bases of the junction left unmatched. This CDR3 is CASSIGPFKTGGTEAFF. CDR3 in DNA: TGTGCCAGTAGTATAGGCCCCTTTAAGACAGGGGGCACTGAAGCTTTCTTT.

This clonotype was counted many times. This chain links TRBV6-5 with TRBJ2-5; TRBD1 aligns across 7 bases. Germline assignment: CDR1 MNHEY and CDR2 SVGAGI. With 2 bases clipped from V and 5 bases from J, the junction kept 5 bases outside the gene matches. The CDR3 is 14 residues long. CDR3 nucleotides: TGTGCCAGCAGTTACGGGACAGTCGGCGAGACCCAGTACTTC. Translated, it gives CASSYGTVGETQYF.

The chain couples TRBV28 to TRBJ1-1; D remains ambiguous. The ends were cut back, 2 bases at V and 7 bases at J, with 2 bases in the middle. CDR3 size: 10 residues. Germline assignment: CDR1 MDHEN and CDR2 SYDVKM. The CDR3 nucleotides are TGTGCCAGCAGTTTACGTGAAGCTTTCTTT. Its protein is CASSLREAFF.

The chain carries TRBV5-1 and TRBJ2-5; D unresolved. Trimming removed 4 bases at V and 1 base at J, with 8 bases between. This CDR3 contains 13 residues. CDR1 is SGHRS, CDR2 YFSETQ, per germline. CDR3 in DNA: TGCGCCAGCAGCCGATCCGTCCAAGAGACCCAGTACTTC. It translates to CASSRSVQETQYF.

This clonotype showed up many times. CDR3 sequence: CASSFPGLATRGQFF. As DNA, the CDR3 is TGTGCCAGCAGCTTCCCGGGACTAGCGACCAGGGGGCAGTTCTTC. This chain links TRBV7-2 with TRBJ2-1; 10 bases align to TRBD2. The length of the CDR3 is 15 residues. The V segment lost 3 bases and the J segment 12 bases; nucleotides outside the gene matches: 11. Germline values: CDR1 SGHTA, CDR2 FQGNSA.

This chain connects TRBV6-5 to TRBJ1-6; no clear D. The V and J ends lost 5 bases and 9 bases respectively, with 17 bases between them. CDR1 is MNHEY, CDR2 SVGAGI, per germline. This CDR3 is 15 amino acids long. The CDR3 region is CASSSGNPGGSPLHF. The CDR3 region has the DNA TGTGCCAGCAGTAGTGGGAATCCCGGAGGTTCACCCCTCCACTTT.

This clonotype has more than one count but fewer than ten. The chain recombines TRBV11-2 with TRBJ2-1; no firm D call. Per germline, CDR1 SGHAT and CDR2 FQNNGV. V lost 5 bases and J lost 0, with 11 bases in between. This CDR3 contains 15 residues. For the CDR3, the DNA is TGTGCCAGCAGCCGACGGGTGGGCTCCTACAATGAGCAGTTCTTC. Protein product: CASSRRVGSYNEQFF.

The chain carries TRBV3-1 and TRBJ2-1, with D maybe TRBD2 (6 bases). CDR1 and CDR2 (germline): LGHDT, YNNKEL (reference sequence). The CDR3 has 12 residues. The ends were cut back, 6 bases at V and 10 bases at J, with 13 bases in the middle. Written as DNA, the CDR3 is TGTGCCAGCAGGGCGGGACGGAGGGAGCAGTTCTTC. This codes for CASRAGRREQFF.

This clonotype was seen a few times. This chain joins TRBV20-1 and TRBJ2-1; the match to TRBD2 covers 9 bases. CDR3 length: 12 amino acids. Germline CDR1 and CDR2: DFQATT and SNEGSKA (reference sequence). With 7 bases clipped from V and 4 bases from J, the junction kept 2 bases outside the gene matches. The CDR3 coding sequence is TGCAGTGAAAGCGGGAGGTACAATGAGCAGTTCTTC. Residues: CSESGRYNEQFF.

The chain joins TRBV7-8 to TRBJ1-1, with D unresolved. Trimming left V 1 base short and J 0 bases short, with 18 bases between. CDR1 and CDR2 from the germline V gene are SGHVS and FQNEAQ. The CDR3 totals 18 residues. CDR3 coding DNA: TGTGCCAGCAGCTTAGAGCCGCCTTCACAGAGATTGAACACTGAAGCTTTCTTT. Its protein product is CASSLEPPSQRLNTEAFF.

This chain joins TRBV7-6 and TRBJ1-1; 9 bases agree with TRBD1. The V segment lost 5 bases and the J segment 1 base; nucleotides outside the gene matches: 8. Germline V lookup: CDR1 SGHVS, CDR2 FNYEAQ. This CDR3 comprises 16 residues. The DNA of the CDR3 is TGTGCCAGCAGCCCAACAGGGGGCAGGAAGAACACTGAAGCTTTCTTT. Residues: CASSPTGGRKNTEAFF.

This clonotype was observed many times. The genes are TRBV7-2 and TRBJ2-5; D remains ambiguous. CDR1 and CDR2 (germline): SGHTA, FQGNSA. Trimming stripped 5 bases from V and 7 bases from J, with 11 bases between. The CDR3 extends over 12 amino acids. This chain's CDR3 is CASSPPVGTQYF. The CDR3 DNA sequence: TGTGCCAGCAGCCCCCCGGTGGGGACCCAGTACTTC.

A few counts support this clonotype. CDR3 in amino acids: CASSRGGGDFRETQYF. The CDR3 DNA is TGTGCCAGTAGCCGAGGGGGGGGGGATTTCAGAGAGACCCAGTACTTC. The chain employs TRBV19 and TRBJ2-5, with D tentatively TRBD2 (7 bases). The V gene lost 6 bases and the J gene lost 4 bases, with 21 bases spanning the gap. The length of the CDR3 is 16 residues. Germline lookup yields CDR1 LNHDA and CDR2 SQIVND (reference sequence).

The rearrangement joins TRBV5-1 to TRBJ2-5, with D perhaps TRBD2 (7 bases). This CDR3 is built from 16 residues. Germline V gene sequence: CDR1 SGHRS, CDR2 YFSETQ. V shed 6 bases and J shed 2 bases, with 20 bases lying between them. The chain's CDR3 is CASTPRGEGQQETQYF. CDR3 sequence (DNA): TGCGCCAGCACCCCTAGGGGGGAGGGCCAGCAAGAGACCCAGTACTTC.

To note about this clonotype: A single base separates this from a much larger clone, so it may be a read error. V gene TRBV7-8 combines with J gene TRBJ2-1; 7 positions match TRBD2. From germline, CDR1 is SGHVS and CDR2 FQNEAQ. Germline trimming cut 1 base from V and 7 bases from J; bases unmatched to any gene: 7. There are 15 residues in the CDR3. CDR3 amino acids: CASSLGPGGMNEQFF. CDR3 nucleotides: TGTGCCAGCAGCTTAGGTCCGGGAGGAATGAATGAGCAGTTCTTC.

This clonotype has a count of ten or more. The genes are TRBV7-2 and TRBJ2-5; D is undetermined. The ends were cut back, 2 bases at V and 5 bases at J, with 3 bases in the middle. Per the germline V gene, CDR1 is SGHTA and CDR2 is FQGNSA. This CDR3 spans 11 amino acids. Written as DNA, the CDR3 is TGTGCCAGCAGCTTACTGGAGACCCAGTACTTC. This gives the protein CASSLLETQYF.

V is TRBV19 and J is TRBJ2-4, with D tentatively TRBD2 (5 bases). Trimming took 6 bases from V and 8 from J, leaving 17 bases between them. This CDR3 is built from 14 residues. The germline gives CDR1 LNHDA, CDR2 SQIVND (reference sequence). CDR3 nucleotide sequence: TGTGCCAGTAGAAGCGGATTCCTGGGAGACATTCAGTACTTC. Amino acid sequence: CASRSGFLGDIQYF.

This clonotype was seen more than once but under ten times. The chain links TRBV5-1 to TRBJ2-2; tentatively, D is TRBD2 (7 bases). Deletions cut 4 bases from V and 3 bases from J, with 16 bases between. The CDR3 runs to 16 residues. Per the germline V gene, CDR1 is SGHRS and CDR2 is YFSETQ. The CDR3 sequence is CASSGGRGADTGELFF. The CDR3 DNA reads TGCGCCAGCAGCGGCGGACGGGGGGCGGACACCGGGGAGCTGTTTTTT.

This chain joins TRBV18 and TRBJ2-3; 9 bases align to TRBD2. The CDR3 length is 15 residues. Losses at the gene ends were 2 bases for V and 1 base for J; bases not matched to a gene: 1. CDR1 is KGHSH and CDR2 is LQKENI in the germline V gene. The CDR3 loop reads CASSPERGGTDTQYF. CDR3 nucleotides: TGTGCCAGCTCACCAGAGCGGGGGGGCACAGATACGCAGTATTTT. Filled out from reference TRBV18 and TRBJ2-3, the complete variable domain reads NAGVMQNPRHLVRRRGQEARLRCSPMKGHSHVYWYRQLPEEGLKFMVYLQKENIIDESGMPKERFSAEFPKEGPSILRIQQVVRGDSAAYFCASSPERGGTDTQYFGPGTRLTVL.

V is TRBV28 and J is TRBJ1-1; D unclear. Germline CDR1 is MDHEN and CDR2 is SYDVKM. Trimming removed 4 bases from V and 4 bases from J, with 10 bases in between. The CDR3 is 13 amino acids. CDR3: CASSSVWGTEAFF. The CDR3 DNA reads as TGTGCCAGCAGTTCAGTATGGGGCACTGAAGCTTTCTTT.

V is TRBV11-3 and J is TRBJ1-2; perhaps TRBD1 as D (6 bases). Trimming shortened V by 3 bases and J by 1 base, and 18 bases separated the two germline ends. Germline assignment: CDR1 SGHNT and CDR2 YENEEA. The CDR3 loop spans 17 amino acids. CDR3 sequence reads: CASSFVWWTADNYGYTF. Here the CDR3 DNA reads TGTGCCAGCAGCTTTGTATGGTGGACAGCTGATAACTATGGCTACACCTTC.